Each of the 4 T cell receptor beta chains below was sequenced from the same sample in a study of blood T cell repertoires in COVID-19. The protocol was immunoSEQ multiplex PCR, while the TCRdb copy is restricted to in-frame clones and leaves out a portion. The sample holds 30,000 to 40,000 clones, 75% to 90% seen once. Sequencing used peripheral blood. The receptors stem from a woman in her 70s with acute or convalescent COVID-19.

The sample holds a few counts of this clone. The rearrangement joins TRBV6-1 to TRBJ1-2; the D is unclear. CDR3 length: 16 amino acids. Germline V gene data show CDR1 as MNHNS and CDR2 as SASEGT. Trimming pared 1 base from V and 8 bases from J, leaving 20 bases between. The CDR3 here is CASSEGGAGSMRGYTF. CDR3 nucleotides: TGTGCCAGCAGTGAAGGTGGTGCGGGATCTATGCGGGGCTACACCTTC.

V usage is TRBV2 and J usage is TRBJ2-1; D not resolved. CDR3 size: 16 residues. Trimming removed 0 bases at V and 4 bases at J, with 13 bases between. Germline-derived CDR1 and CDR2 are SNHLY and FYNNEI. The CDR3 sequence is CASSEAGQKGYNEQFF. DNA for the CDR3: TGTGCCAGCAGTGAAGCTGGGCAAAAAGGTTACAATGAGCAGTTCTTC.

The chain carries TRBV6-1 and TRBJ2-6, with a tentative D call TRBD1 (6 bases). The CDR3 runs 15 residues. Trimming stripped 3 bases from V and 4 bases from J, with 10 bases between. Germline-derived CDR1 and CDR2 are MNHNS and SASEGT. The CDR3 is CASSEDSLGANVLTF. The DNA for the CDR3 is TGTGCCAGCAGTGAGGACAGTTTGGGGGCCAACGTCCTGACTTTC.

With respect to this clone: The same CDR3 also results from other DNA sequences found in this sample. The chain uses TRBV7-9 and TRBJ1-1; 8 bases map to TRBD1. V lost 6 bases to trimming and J lost 1 base; unmatched junction nucleotides: 4. Germline V gene data show CDR1 as SEHNR and CDR2 as FQNEAQ (reference sequence). The length of the CDR3 is 14 residues. The chain's CDR3 is CASSFGQGNTEAFF. Here the CDR3 DNA reads TGTGCCAGCAGTTTCGGACAGGGGAACACTGAAGCTTTCTTT.